The present T cell receptor beta chain was sequenced within a study of Graves' ophthalmopathy and Graves' hyperthyroidism. RNA transcripts yielded amplified TCR beta CDR3 regions. The first-round RT-PCR employed HTBI primers together with the Qiagen OneStep RT-PCR kit. A multiplex PCR was then performed as the second round. In TCRdb, the multiplex PCR reads were re-called with MiXCR into one record per CDR3 protein. The repertoire holds about 370,000 distinct CDR3 sequences, with approximately 16% as singletons. With 10 bases clipped from V and 4 bases from J, the junction kept 16 bases outside the gene matches. This CDR3 has 17 amino acids. Germline CDR1 reads ENHRY; CDR2 reads SYGVKD.

This clonotype was sampled from a woman under 30 with Graves' ophthalmopathy. The J gene is TRBJ2-5, the V gene TRBV10-3; 12 nucleotides align to TRBD1. The sequenced sample was peripheral blood. The CDR3 region has the DNA TGTGCCACCGGTACATTTCGGGACAGGGGGCTTGGAGAGACCCAGTACTTC. As protein: CATGTFRDRGLGETQYF.